Listed here are 3 T cell receptor beta chains from one sample, sequenced in a study of metastatic and nonmetastatic thyroid tumors. Before thyroid surgery, none of the patients had received any treatment. Via MiXCR, TCRdb re-called the PCR reads. This table holds tens of thousands of clones, more than 20% found once. Source material: tumor tissue. The receptors derive from a female donor with papillary thyroid cancer or a benign thyroid nodule (not recorded which). Some clones in this sample may be carry-over from other donors' samples.

This chain links TRBV6-1 with TRBJ1-1; D gene uncertain. Trimming left V 10 bases short and J 0 bases short, with 12 bases between. The length of the CDR3 is 13 residues. From germline, CDR1 is MNHNS and CDR2 SASEGT. CDR3 sequence (DNA): TGTGCCACCCGGCCCTTTCTGAACACTGAAGCTTTCTTT. Translated: CATRPFLNTEAFF.

This clone has a count of ten or more. The V gene is TRBV30, the J gene TRBJ2-1; TRBD1 or TRBD2 may be the D gene (5 bases each). V was pared by 3 bases and J by 11 bases, with 17 bases between. This CDR3 comprises 13 residues. The V gene's germline CDR1 is GTSNPN and CDR2 SVGIG (reference sequence). The CDR3 bases are TGTGCCTGGAGGACTACCACCCGGGGACAGCAGTTCTTC. Translated: CAWRTTTRGQQFF. The full variable domain, completed using reference TRBV30 and TRBJ2-1, is SQTIHQWPATLVQPVGSPLSLECTVEGTSNPNLYWYRQAAGRGLQLLFYSVGIGQISSEVPQNLSASRPQDRQFILSSKKLLLSDSGFYLCAWRTTTRGQQFFGPGTRLTVL.

This clone occurred many times. The CDR3 protein is CASSRPGVGLNTEAFF. DNA of the CDR3: TGTGCCAGCAGCCGGCCGGGGGTAGGGTTGAACACTGAAGCTTTCTTT. V is TRBV5-6 and J is TRBJ1-1; TRBD1 might be the D (5 bases). CDR3 length equals 16 residues. Germline-derived CDR1 and CDR2 are SGHDT and YYEEEE. V dropped 4 bases and J dropped 0 bases, with 16 bases sitting between them.